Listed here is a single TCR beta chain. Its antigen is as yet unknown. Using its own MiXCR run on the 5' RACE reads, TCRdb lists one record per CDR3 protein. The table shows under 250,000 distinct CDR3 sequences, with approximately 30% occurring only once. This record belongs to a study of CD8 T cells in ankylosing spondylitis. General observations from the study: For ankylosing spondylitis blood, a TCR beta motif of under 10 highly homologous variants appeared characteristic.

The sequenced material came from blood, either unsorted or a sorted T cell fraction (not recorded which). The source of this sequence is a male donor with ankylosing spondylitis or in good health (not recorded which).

The CDR3: CASTNPNGGTEAFF. The CDR3 coding sequence is TGTGCCAGCACCAACCCCAATGGAGGAACTGAAGCTTTCTTT. The V call is TRBV12-3 or TRBV12-4, the J call TRBJ1-1, with D hard to call. The V end lost 7 bases, the J end lost 5 bases, and 17 bases lay between the germline ends. The CDR3 is 14 amino acids.